Below, 27 T cell receptor beta chains from the same sample are listed, as sequenced in a study of blood T cell repertoires in COVID-19. TCRdb's table, derived via immunoSEQ multiplex PCR, lists solely in-frame clones and lacks some. This repertoire shows approximately 170,000 clones, 84% found once; its top ten account for nearly 8%. The material sequenced was PBMCs or T cells enriched from blood (not recorded which). The receptors were sampled from a woman between 50 and 59 years old who had recovered from COVID-19.

CDR3 region: CASSQSVVDLLQHF. The CDR3 DNA reads TGCGCCAGCAGCCAATCTGTCGTTGACTTATTACAGCATTTT. The chain is built from TRBV4-3 and TRBJ1-5; D is uncertain. V lost 2 bases, J lost 13 bases, and 18 bases lay in between. In germline, CDR1 is LGHNA, CDR2 YSLEER. The CDR3 length is 14 residues.

This chain joins TRBV3-1 (or the pseudogene TRBV3-2) and TRBJ1-2, with a weak D call TRBD1 (5 bases). In germline, CDR1 is LGHDT, CDR2 YNNKEL (reference sequence). The CDR3 is 12 amino acids. The V and J ends lost 0 bases and 13 bases respectively, with 12 bases between them. The CDR3 region is CASSQDVGHCTF. CDR3 nucleotide sequence: TGTGCCAGCAGCCAAGATGTCGGACATTGCACCTTC.

This rearrangement joins TRBV19 to TRBJ1-5, with D hard to call. Trimming stripped 3 bases from V and 3 bases from J, with 12 bases between. The CDR3 totals 15 residues. Germline V lookup: CDR1 LNHDA, CDR2 SQIVND (reference sequence). This chain's CDR3 is CASSMVETINQPQHF. Here the CDR3 DNA reads TGTGCCAGTAGTATGGTAGAGACAATCAATCAGCCCCAGCATTTT.

The chain links TRBV20-1 to TRBJ1-5, with a tentative D call TRBD1 (5 bases). The CDR3 totals 11 residues. Trimming took off 3 bases at V and 16 bases at J, with 16 bases between the two ends. The germline gives CDR1 DFQATT, CDR2 SNEGSKA (reference sequence). CDR3 region: CSASGRSGLHF. CDR3 in DNA: TGCAGTGCTAGTGGACGATCGGGACTTCATTTT.

The CDR3 loop is CASRTAPTNEKLFF. The CDR3 DNA sequence: TGTGCCAGCAGGACAGCGCCAACTAATGAAAAACTGTTTTTT. The chain recombines TRBV28 with TRBJ1-4, with TRBD1 as a possible D gene (5 bases). The germline V gene encodes CDR1 MDHEN and CDR2 SYDVKM. This CDR3 comprises 14 residues. V was pared by 6 bases and J by 0 bases, with 8 bases between.

This clone has only a few counts. The rearrangement joins TRBV10-3 to TRBJ1-4; the D gene is possibly TRBD1 (6 bases). V gave up 5 bases and J gave up 3 bases, with 10 bases separating them. Germline V gene data show CDR1 as ENHRY and CDR2 as SYGVKD. The CDR3 loop spans 14 amino acids. Here the CDR3 reads CAISTGWANEKLFF. As DNA, the CDR3 is TGTGCCATCAGTACAGGGTGGGCTAATGAAAAACTGTTTTTT.

J is TRBJ1-2 and V is TRBV7-9, with a weak D call TRBD1 (6 bases). Germline CDR1 and CDR2: SEHNR and FQNEAQ (reference sequence). V was shortened by 3 bases and J by 4 bases, with 9 bases between the two germline ends. The CDR3 is 13 amino acids. This CDR3 is CASSLAQGYGYTF. For the CDR3, the DNA is TGTGCCAGCAGCTTGGCACAGGGCTATGGCTACACCTTC.

This clone turned up a few times. The rearrangement joins TRBV19 to TRBJ1-5; D is unresolved. V dropped 5 bases and J dropped 6 bases, with 14 bases sitting between them. The CDR3 consists of 14 residues. Germline CDR1 and CDR2: LNHDA and SQIVND (reference sequence). In DNA form, the CDR3 reads TGTGCCAGTAGTTTGGTCTCGAGTCGTCAGCCCCAGCATTTT. Residues: CASSLVSSRQPQHF.

The chain is built from TRBV5-1 and TRBJ2-3; D unresolved. The CDR3 loop spans 13 amino acids. Germline CDR1 and CDR2: SGHRS and YFSETQ. Trimming took 0 bases from V and 7 from J, leaving 9 bases between them. CDR3 region: CASSLAGANTQYF. The CDR3 DNA follows: TGCGCCAGCAGCTTGGCGGGTGCCAATACGCAGTATTTT.

The rearrangement uses TRBV7-2 and TRBJ2-1; 12 bases agree with TRBD2. CDR1 is SGHTA, CDR2 FQGNSA, per germline. This CDR3 has 15 amino acids. J lost 8 bases, V lost 1 base, and 3 bases had no gene match. The DNA for the CDR3 is TGTGCCAGCAGCTTAGGACTAGCGGGAGTCTATGAGCAGTTCTTC. This translates into CASSLGLAGVYEQFF. The whole variable domain, remainder taken from reference TRBV7-2 and TRBJ2-1, is GAGVSQSPSNKVTEKGKDVELRCDPISGHTALYWYRQSLGQGLEFLIYFQGNSAPDKSGLPSDRFSAERTGGSVSTLTIQRTQQEDSAVYLCASSLGLAGVYEQFFGPGTRLTVL.

This clone was recorded only once. The chain joins TRBV10-1 to TRBJ2-7; TRBD1 aligns across 10 bases. CDR1 WNHNN and CDR2 SYGVQD come from the germline V gene (reference sequence). The CDR3 runs 18 residues. The ends lost 10 bases at V and 2 bases at J; junction bases unmatched: 20. The CDR3 nucleotides are TGCGCCATACCGGGACAGGGGATTAGGTCGGAAAGGACCTACGAGCAGTACTTC. This codes for CAIPGQGIRSERTYEQYF.

This chain's CDR3 is CASSQGATTSGNTIYF. The CDR3 DNA reads as TGCGCCAGCAGCCAGGGGGCGACTACCTCTGGAAACACCATATATTTT. The chain links TRBV4-3 to TRBJ1-3; possibly TRBD1 for D (6 bases). Trimming took 3 bases from V and 0 from J, leaving 12 bases between them. CDR1 and CDR2 from the germline V gene are LGHNA and YSLEER. CDR3 size: 16 residues.

This chain connects TRBV6-5 to TRBJ1-1; a weak D match, TRBD1 (5 bases). This CDR3 is built from 14 residues. V gave up 5 bases and J gave up 4 bases, with 14 bases separating them. Germline CDR1 MNHEY, CDR2 SVGAGI. The CDR3 spells CASSRGLGGTEAFF. CDR3 bases: TGTGCCAGCAGTCGCGGACTCGGGGGCACTGAAGCTTTCTTT.

This sequence joins TRBV7-2 and TRBJ1-5, with 8 bases identical to TRBD1. Looked up from germline, CDR1 is SGHTA and CDR2 is FQGNSA. There are 15 residues in the CDR3. The V gene end was trimmed by 6 bases and the J gene end by 6 bases; junction bases not matched to a gene: 10. CDR3: CASRLGQGGSQPQHF. DNA for the CDR3: TGTGCCAGCAGGCTCGGACAGGGTGGTTCTCAGCCCCAGCATTTT.

This chain joins TRBV10-3 and TRBJ1-1; 8 positions match TRBD1. Germline loops: CDR1 ENHRY, CDR2 SYGVKD. Germline trimming cut 10 bases from V and 2 bases from J; bases unmatched to any gene: 12. The CDR3 is 15 residues long. The CDR3 sequence is CAKIYRGKRNTEAFF. The CDR3 DNA sequence: TGTGCCAAAATCTACAGGGGGAAAAGAAACACTGAAGCTTTCTTT.

The chain joins TRBV14 to TRBJ1-3; D gene uncertain. CDR1 SGHDN and CDR2 FVKESK come from the germline V gene. This CDR3 has 16 amino acids. Between the trimmed V and J ends, which lost 1 base and 4 bases, there was a span of 14 bases. This CDR3 reads CASSQVMRSSGNTIYF. The CDR3 region has the DNA TGTGCCAGCAGCCAAGTTATGCGATCGTCCGGAAACACCATATATTTT.

The rearrangement joins TRBV7-9 to TRBJ1-4, with unresolved D. Per germline, CDR1 SEHNR and CDR2 FQNEAQ (reference sequence). Between the trimmed V and J ends, which lost 3 bases and 10 bases, there was a span of 9 bases. The CDR3 sequence is 12 residues long. As DNA, the CDR3 is TGTGCCAGCAGCTTTGGAAGAGGAAAACTGTTTTTT. Its protein product is CASSFGRGKLFF.

The chain couples TRBV11-3 to TRBJ2-1, with 7 nucleotides matching TRBD1. This CDR3 contains 13 residues. Germline V gene data show CDR1 as SGHNT and CDR2 as YENEEA. The trim removed 8 bases at V and 5 bases at J, leaving 6 bases unmatched. DNA for the CDR3: TGTGCCAGCGTCCCAGGGACAGACAATGAGCAGTTCTTC. This translates into CASVPGTDNEQFF. The variable domain in full, with the rest retrieved from reference TRBV11-3 and TRBJ2-1, is EAGVVQSPRYKIIEKKQPVAFWCNPISGHNTLYWYLQNLGQGPELLIRYENEEAVDDSQLPKDRFSAERLKGVDSTLKIQPAELGDSAVYLCASVPGTDNEQFFGPGTRLTVL.

This clone was counted a few times. The chain employs TRBV2 and TRBJ1-4; 10 bases fit TRBD1. The CDR3 consists of 13 residues. V was pared by 9 bases and J by 8 bases, with 6 bases of the junction left unmatched. Per the germline V gene, CDR1 is SNHLY and CDR2 is FYNNEI. Written as DNA, the CDR3 is TGTGCCAGTTGGGGACAGGGGCTCGAAAAACTGTTTTTT. It codes for CASWGQGLEKLFF.

The chain employs TRBV19 and TRBJ1-1, with D tentatively TRBD1 (6 bases). Germline values: CDR1 LNHDA, CDR2 SQIVND (reference sequence). This CDR3 region has 15 residues. The ends were cut back, 5 bases at V and 3 bases at J, with 16 bases in the middle. CDR3 sequence (DNA): TGTGCCAGTAGTTGGCCAGGGGATGGAGACACTGAAGCTTTCTTT. Translating gives CASSWPGDGDTEAFF.

Concerning this clone itself: Germline and junction disagree at one end, which may indicate a read error. V is TRBV28 and J is TRBJ2-3, with a possible D match to TRBD1 (5 bases). The CDR3 has 11 amino acids. The V gene's germline CDR1 is MDHEN and CDR2 SYDVKM. CDR3 DNA: TGTGCCAGCAGTTTCACAGGTACGCAGTATTTT. Amino acids: CASSFTGTQYF.

J is TRBJ2-3 and V is TRBV9; tentative D call: TRBD2 (7 bases). The germline V gene encodes CDR1 SGDLS and CDR2 YYNGEE. The V and J ends lost 3 bases and 4 bases respectively, with 18 bases between them. CDR3 length: 16 residues. CDR3 sequence: CASSATSLGGADTQYF. The CDR3 region has the DNA TGTGCCAGCAGCGCGACTAGCTTGGGGGGCGCAGATACGCAGTATTTT.

The rearrangement links TRBV11-2 to TRBJ1-1; D is perhaps TRBD1 (5 bases). V was cut by 3 bases and J by 1 base, with 15 bases left in between. This CDR3 region has 16 residues. CDR1 and CDR2 (germline): SGHAT, FQNNGV. CDR3 sequence reads: CASSFPFRGENTEAFF. CDR3 sequence (DNA): TGTGCCAGCAGCTTCCCCTTCCGGGGGGAGAACACTGAAGCTTTCTTT.

The chain combines TRBV19 with TRBJ2-1, with 8 positions matching TRBD1. From germline, CDR1 is LNHDA and CDR2 SQIVND (reference sequence). CDR3 length equals 15 residues. V shed 5 bases and J 1 base; nucleotides not matched to a gene: 4. The CDR3 protein is CASSRRTGSYNEQFF. CDR3 sequence (DNA): TGTGCCAGTAGTCGGAGGACAGGGTCCTACAATGAGCAGTTCTTC.

This clone occurred a few times. The chain couples TRBV7-2 to TRBJ1-1, with D unclear. The CDR3 covers 13 residues. CDR1 is SGHTA and CDR2 is FQGNSA in the germline V gene. V lost 2 bases and J lost 6, with 10 bases in between. The CDR3 DNA sequence: TGTGCCAGCAGCTTAAAGACCGGGGCTGAAGCTTTCTTT. Its protein is CASSLKTGAEAFF.

This chain links TRBV4-2 with TRBJ2-2, with no clear D. V was clipped by 4 bases and J by 4 bases, with 16 bases between them. CDR3 size: 16 residues. Germline V gene lookup returns CDR1 LGHNA and CDR2 YNFKEQ. The CDR3 sequence: CASSPGLAAGTGELFF. The CDR3 DNA reads as TGTGCCAGCAGCCCTGGGTTGGCAGCAGGCACCGGGGAGCTGTTTTTT.

The V call is TRBV7-3, the J call TRBJ1-5; no clear D gene. This CDR3 region has 13 residues. Trimming shortened V by 2 bases and J by 5 bases, and 7 bases separated the two germline ends. Germline CDR1 and CDR2: SGHTA and FQGTGA. The CDR3 spells CASSLHKDQPQHF. The DNA of the CDR3 is TGTGCCAGCAGCTTACACAAAGATCAGCCCCAGCATTTT.